The 7 T cell receptor beta chains below all came from one sample that was sequenced in a study of T cell responses to AZD1222 COVID-19 vaccine. This table comes from immunoSEQ multiplex PCR, and its TCRdb copy is limited to in-frame clones, with some not included. The sample lists about 140,000 clones; 80% to 90% were seen once. Material: peripheral blood, obtained on day 0 of AZD1222 vaccination. The receptor source for this set is an adult in good health.

Worth noting for this clone: This sample also contains other DNA sequences that code for the same CDR3. The V and J genes are TRBV7-3 and TRBJ2-7; D tentatively reads TRBD1 or TRBD2 (5 bases each). Deletions cut 3 bases from V and 4 bases from J, with 13 bases between. Germline V gene lookup returns CDR1 SGHTA and CDR2 FQGTGA. The CDR3 runs to 14 residues. DNA for the CDR3: TGTGCCAGCAGCTTGTCCCCCGGGGCATACGAGCAGTACTTC. This translates into CASSLSPGAYEQYF.

There are a few counts of this clone. The chain combines TRBV28 with TRBJ1-2; D is perhaps TRBD1 (6 bases). Trimming stripped 5 bases from V and 9 bases from J, with 13 bases between. The CDR3 covers 12 residues. Germline V gene sequence: CDR1 MDHEN, CDR2 SYDVKM. CDR3 in DNA: TGTGCCAGCAGTCCAGGACAGTCGCGCTACACCTTC. Translation gives CASSPGQSRYTF.

This chain joins TRBV19 and TRBJ1-4; TRBD1 matches at 7 bases. The CDR3 contains 15 residues. V was clipped by 9 bases and J by 5 bases; unmatched bases: 12. Germline assignment: CDR1 LNHDA and CDR2 SQIVND (reference sequence). The CDR3 DNA reads as TGTGCCAGCAGGGGGGGCCTGAGAAAAAATGAAAAACTGTTTTTT. It encodes CASRGGLRKNEKLFF. The whole variable domain, remainder taken from reference TRBV19 and TRBJ1-4, is DGGITQSPKYLFRKEGQNVTLSCEQNLNHDAMYWYRQDPGQGLRLIYYSQIVNDFQKGDIAEGYSVSREKKESFPLTVTSAQKNPTAFYLCASRGGLRKNEKLFFGSGTQLSVL.

The chain has TRBV9 and TRBJ1-1; D call uncertain. V dropped 4 bases and J dropped 6 bases, with 13 bases sitting between them. Germline V gene data show CDR1 as SGDLS and CDR2 as YYNGEE. The CDR3 loop spans 13 amino acids. The CDR3 DNA reads TGTGCCAGCAGCCCTGGGTGGAGGGCTGAAGCTTTCTTT. Protein product: CASSPGWRAEAFF.

This clone was seen a handful of times. V is TRBV15 and J is TRBJ2-3; 9 bases fit TRBD2. Germline V gives CDR1 LNHNV, CDR2 YYDKDF (reference sequence). This CDR3 comprises 17 residues. The V segment lost 1 base and the J segment 12 bases; nucleotides outside the gene matches: 17. The CDR3 DNA sequence: TGTGCCACCAGCAGAGCCCTTAGCGGGAGCCGGTTCCCCCCTCAGTATTTT. This translates into CATSRALSGSRFPPQYF.

This clone came up a few times. The chain employs TRBV10-3 and TRBJ1-6; the D gene is possibly TRBD1 (6 bases). The CDR3 is 15 residues long. V lost 6 bases and J lost 2, with 11 bases in between. Germline lookup yields CDR1 ENHRY and CDR2 SYGVKD. CDR3 amino acids: CAISDRDTYNSPLHF. Written as DNA, the CDR3 is TGTGCCATCAGCGACCGGGACACCTATAATTCACCCCTCCACTTT.

The chain links TRBV7-9 to TRBJ2-7, with D unresolved. V was shortened by 3 bases and J by 3 bases, with 6 bases between the two germline ends. CDR1 is SEHNR and CDR2 is FQNEAQ in the germline V gene (reference sequence). The CDR3 has 12 residues. CDR3 loop: CASSFQSYEQYF. The DNA for the CDR3 is TGTGCCAGCAGCTTCCAGAGCTACGAGCAGTACTTC.